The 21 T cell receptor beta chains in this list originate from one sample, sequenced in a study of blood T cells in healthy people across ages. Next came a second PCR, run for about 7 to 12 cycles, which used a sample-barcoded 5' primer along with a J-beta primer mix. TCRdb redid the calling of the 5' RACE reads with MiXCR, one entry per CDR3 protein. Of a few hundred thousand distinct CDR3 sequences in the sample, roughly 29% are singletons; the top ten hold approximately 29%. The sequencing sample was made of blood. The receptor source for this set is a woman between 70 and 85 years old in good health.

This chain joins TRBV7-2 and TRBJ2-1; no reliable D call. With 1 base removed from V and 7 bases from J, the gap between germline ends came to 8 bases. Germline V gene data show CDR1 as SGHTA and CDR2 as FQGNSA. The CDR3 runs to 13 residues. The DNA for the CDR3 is TGTGCCAGCAGCTTAGTTATGGTGAATGAGCAGTTCTTC. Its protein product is CASSLVMVNEQFF.

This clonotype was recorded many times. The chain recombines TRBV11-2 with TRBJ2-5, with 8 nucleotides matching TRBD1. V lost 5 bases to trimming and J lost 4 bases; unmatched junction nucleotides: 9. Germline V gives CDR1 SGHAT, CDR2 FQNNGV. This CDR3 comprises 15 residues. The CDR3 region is CASSERTGMGETQYF. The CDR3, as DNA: TGTGCCAGCAGCGAAAGGACAGGGATGGGAGAGACCCAGTACTTC.

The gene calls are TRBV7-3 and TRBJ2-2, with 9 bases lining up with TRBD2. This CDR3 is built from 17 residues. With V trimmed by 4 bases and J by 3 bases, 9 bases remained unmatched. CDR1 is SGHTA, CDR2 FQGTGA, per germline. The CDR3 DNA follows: TGTGCCAGCAGCTCCCGTCGGGTAGCGGGGGACACCGGGGAGCTGTTTTTT. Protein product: CASSSRRVAGDTGELFF.

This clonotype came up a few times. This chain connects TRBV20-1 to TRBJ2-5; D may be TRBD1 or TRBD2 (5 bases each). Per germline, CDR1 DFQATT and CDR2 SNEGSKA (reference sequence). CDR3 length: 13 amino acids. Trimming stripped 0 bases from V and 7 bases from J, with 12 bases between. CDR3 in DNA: TGCAGTGCTAGAGATCTCAGGGACGGGACCCAGTACTTC. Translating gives CSARDLRDGTQYF.

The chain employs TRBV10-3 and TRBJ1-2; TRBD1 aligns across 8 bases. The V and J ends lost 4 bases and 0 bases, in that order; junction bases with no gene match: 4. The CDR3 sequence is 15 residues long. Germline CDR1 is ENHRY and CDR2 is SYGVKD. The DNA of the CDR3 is TGTGCCATCAGTGGGAGGACAGGGACTAACTATGGCTACACCTTC. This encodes CAISGRTGTNYGYTF.

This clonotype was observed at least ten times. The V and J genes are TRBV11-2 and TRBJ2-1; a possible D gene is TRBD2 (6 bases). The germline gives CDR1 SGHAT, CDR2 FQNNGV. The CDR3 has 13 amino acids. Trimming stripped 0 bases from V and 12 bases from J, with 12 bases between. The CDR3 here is CASSLDRENGQFF. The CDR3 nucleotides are TGTGCCAGCAGCTTAGATCGGGAGAACGGGCAGTTCTTC. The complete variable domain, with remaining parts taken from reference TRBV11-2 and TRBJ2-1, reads EAGVAQSPRYKIIEKRQSVAFWCNPISGHATLYWYQQILGQGPKLLIQFQNNGVVDDSQLPKDRFSAERLKGVDSTLKIQPAKLEDSAVYLCASSLDRENGQFFGPGTRLTVL.

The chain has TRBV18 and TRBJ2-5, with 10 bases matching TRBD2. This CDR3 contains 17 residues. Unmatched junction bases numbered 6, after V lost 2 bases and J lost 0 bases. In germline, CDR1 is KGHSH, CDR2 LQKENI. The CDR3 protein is CASSPGLAEWYQETQYF. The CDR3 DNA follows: TGTGCCAGCTCACCAGGACTAGCGGAGTGGTACCAAGAGACCCAGTACTTC.

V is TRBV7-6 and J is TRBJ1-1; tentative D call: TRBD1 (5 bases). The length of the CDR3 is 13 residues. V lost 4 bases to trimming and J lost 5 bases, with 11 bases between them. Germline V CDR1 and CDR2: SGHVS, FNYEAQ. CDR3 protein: CASSSQGGTEAFF. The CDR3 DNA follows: TGTGCCAGCAGCTCCCAGGGTGGGACTGAAGCTTTCTTT.

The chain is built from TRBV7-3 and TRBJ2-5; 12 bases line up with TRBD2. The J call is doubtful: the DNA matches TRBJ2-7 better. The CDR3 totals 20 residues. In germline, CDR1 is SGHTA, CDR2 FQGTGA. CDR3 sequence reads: CASSPGTLSSTSGRVYEQYF. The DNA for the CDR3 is TGTGCCAGCAGCCCAGGGACACTCTCCTCGACTAGCGGGAGAGTCTACGAGCAGTACTTC.

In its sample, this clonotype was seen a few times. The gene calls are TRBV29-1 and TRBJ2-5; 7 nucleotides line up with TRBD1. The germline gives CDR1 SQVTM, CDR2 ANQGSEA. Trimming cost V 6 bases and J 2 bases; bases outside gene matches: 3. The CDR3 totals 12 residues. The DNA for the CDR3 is TGCAGCGTGTTACAGGGGCAAGAGACCCAGTACTTC. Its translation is CSVLQGQETQYF.

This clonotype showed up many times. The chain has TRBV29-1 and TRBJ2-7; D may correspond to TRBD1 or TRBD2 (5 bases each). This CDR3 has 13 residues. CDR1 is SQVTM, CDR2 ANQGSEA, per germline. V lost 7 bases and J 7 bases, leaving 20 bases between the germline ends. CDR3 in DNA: TGCAGCGCCGGGAAGGGGACGGCGACGGAGCAGTACTTC. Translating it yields CSAGKGTATEQYF.

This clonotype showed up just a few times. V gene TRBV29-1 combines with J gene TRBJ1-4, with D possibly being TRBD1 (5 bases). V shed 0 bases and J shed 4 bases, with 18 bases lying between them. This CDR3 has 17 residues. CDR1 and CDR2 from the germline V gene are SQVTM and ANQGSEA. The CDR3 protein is CSVEEASTGSINEKLFF. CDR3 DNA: TGCAGCGTTGAAGAGGCCAGTACAGGTTCGATTAATGAAAAACTGTTTTTT.

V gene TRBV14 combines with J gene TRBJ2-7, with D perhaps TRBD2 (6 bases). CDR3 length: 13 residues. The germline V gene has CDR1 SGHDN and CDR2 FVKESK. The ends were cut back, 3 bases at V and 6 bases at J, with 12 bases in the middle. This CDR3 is CASSHPGGTEQYF. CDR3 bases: TGTGCCAGCAGCCACCCCGGAGGGACCGAGCAGTACTTC.

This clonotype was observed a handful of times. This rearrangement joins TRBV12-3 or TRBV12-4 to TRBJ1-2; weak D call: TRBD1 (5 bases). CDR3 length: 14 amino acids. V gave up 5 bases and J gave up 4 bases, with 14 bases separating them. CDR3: CASSNPGGTYGYTF. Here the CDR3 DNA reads TGTGCCAGCAGTAACCCGGGGGGTACCTATGGCTACACCTTC.

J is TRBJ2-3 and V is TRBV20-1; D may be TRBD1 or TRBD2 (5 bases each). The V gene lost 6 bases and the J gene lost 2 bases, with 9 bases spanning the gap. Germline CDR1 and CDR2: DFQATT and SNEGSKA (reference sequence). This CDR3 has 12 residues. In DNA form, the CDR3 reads TGCAGTGCGCCGGGACCCACAGATACGCAGTATTTT. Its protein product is CSAPGPTDTQYF.

The chain's CDR3 is CASSLQPGTSGEETQYF. Here the CDR3 DNA reads TGCGCCAGCAGCTTGCAACCCGGGACTAGCGGGGAAGAGACCCAGTACTTC. The chain combines TRBV5-1 with TRBJ2-5; 13 bases agree with TRBD2. Per the germline V gene, CDR1 is SGHRS and CDR2 is YFSETQ. J gave up 3 bases and V 1 base, and 6 bases lay outside the gene matches. CDR3 length: 17 residues.

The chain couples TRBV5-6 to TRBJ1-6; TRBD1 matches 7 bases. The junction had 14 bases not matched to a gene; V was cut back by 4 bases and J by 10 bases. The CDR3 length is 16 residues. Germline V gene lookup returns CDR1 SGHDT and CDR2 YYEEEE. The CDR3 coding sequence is TGTGCCAGCAGCGTACAAACCGACAGGGCTGGGTCACCCCTCCACTTT. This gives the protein CASSVQTDRAGSPLHF.

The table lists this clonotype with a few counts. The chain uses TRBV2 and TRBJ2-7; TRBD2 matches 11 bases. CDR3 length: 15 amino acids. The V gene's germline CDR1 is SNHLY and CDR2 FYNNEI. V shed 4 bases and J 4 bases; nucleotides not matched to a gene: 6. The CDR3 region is CASSGGLADIYEQYF. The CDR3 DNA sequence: TGTGCCAGCAGTGGGGGACTAGCGGATATATACGAGCAGTACTTC. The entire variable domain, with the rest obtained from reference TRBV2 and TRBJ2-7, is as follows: EPEVTQTPSHQVTQMGQEVILRCVPISNHLYFYWYRQILGQKVEFLVSFYNNEISEKSEIFDDQFSVERPDGSNFTLKIRSTKLEDSAMYFCASSGGLADIYEQYFGPGTRLTVT.

DNA of the CDR3: TGTGCCAGCAGCCAGAGGTTAGGTCCCCTGTTCTTC. It yields the protein CASSQRLGPLFF. This chain connects TRBV3-1 to TRBJ2-1; D not resolved. This CDR3 contains 12 residues. V was trimmed by 3 bases and J by 15 bases, leaving 15 bases between them. In germline, CDR1 is LGHDT, CDR2 YNNKEL (reference sequence).

The CDR3 reads CRTGQGAYEQYF. In DNA, the CDR3 is TGCAGGACCGGACAGGGGGCCTACGAGCAGTACTTC. The chain is built from TRBV20-1 and TRBJ2-7; 10 bases are shared with TRBD1. Looked up from germline, CDR1 is DFQATT and CDR2 is SNEGSKA (reference sequence). The CDR3 spans 12 residues.

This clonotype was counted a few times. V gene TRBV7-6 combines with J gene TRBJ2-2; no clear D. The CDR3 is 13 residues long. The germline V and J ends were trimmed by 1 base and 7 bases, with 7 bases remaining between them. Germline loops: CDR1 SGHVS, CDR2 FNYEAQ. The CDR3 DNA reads TGTGCCAGCAGCTTAGAGAACGACGGGGAGCTGTTTTTT. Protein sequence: CASSLENDGELFF.